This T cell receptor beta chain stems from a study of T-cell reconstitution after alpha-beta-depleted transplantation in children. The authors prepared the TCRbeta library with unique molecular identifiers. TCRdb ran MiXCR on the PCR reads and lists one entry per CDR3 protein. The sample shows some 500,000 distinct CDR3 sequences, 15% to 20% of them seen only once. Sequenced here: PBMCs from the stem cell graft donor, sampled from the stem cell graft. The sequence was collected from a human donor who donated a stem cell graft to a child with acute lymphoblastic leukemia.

The CDR3 sequence: CASSYTGWGYGYTF. Written as DNA, the CDR3 is TGTGCCAGCAGTTACACAGGGTGGGGCTATGGCTACACCTTC. J is TRBJ1-2 and V is TRBV27; possible D gene TRBD1, 6 bases. This CDR3 has 14 residues. Per germline, CDR1 MNHEY and CDR2 SMNVEV (reference sequence). Trimming pared 4 bases from V and 4 bases from J, leaving 13 bases between.